Below are 27 T cell receptor beta chains sequenced from a single sample in a study of blood T cell repertoires in COVID-19. Generated by immunoSEQ multiplex PCR, the TCRdb table keeps only in-frame clones and is missing some. The sample carries 300,000 to 450,000 clones, roughly 90% recorded once. Sequencing was carried out using PBMCs or T cells enriched from blood (not recorded which). The receptors here all came from a woman aged 30 to 39 who had been exposed to COVID-19.

The J gene is TRBJ2-1, the V gene TRBV7-9; 9 bases match TRBD2. The germline V gene encodes CDR1 SEHNR and CDR2 FQNEAQ (reference sequence). V shed 4 bases and J 9 bases; nucleotides not matched to a gene: 13. The CDR3 length is 16 residues. The CDR3 DNA reads as TGTGCCAGCAGCTCCTCTAGTAGCGGGAGAAATGGTGAGCAGTTCTTC. Its protein is CASSSSSSGRNGEQFF.

The chain employs TRBV9 and TRBJ1-6, with D possibly being TRBD1 (5 bases). The V gene's germline CDR1 is SGDLS and CDR2 YYNGEE. The CDR3 extends over 18 amino acids. The ends were cut back, 4 bases at V and 0 bases at J, with 17 bases in the middle. CDR3 sequence: CASSPIGGTSSYNSPLHF. The CDR3 DNA sequence: TGTGCCAGCAGCCCCATCGGAGGGACGAGCTCCTATAATTCACCCCTCCACTTT.

The chain joins TRBV7-3 to TRBJ2-1, with TRBD2 as a possible D gene (5 bases). The CDR3 length is 15 residues. The germline V gene has CDR1 SGHTA and CDR2 FQGTGA. Trimming removed 2 bases from V and 3 bases from J, with 11 bases in between. CDR3 residues: CASSLSAAYYNEQFF. CDR3 in DNA: TGTGCCAGCAGCTTATCAGCGGCGTACTACAATGAGCAGTTCTTC. The entire variable domain, with the rest obtained from reference TRBV7-3 and TRBJ2-1, is as follows: GAGVSQTPSNKVTEKGKYVELRCDPISGHTALYWYRQSLGQGPEFLIYFQGTGAADDSGLPNDRFFAVRPEGSVSTLKIQRTERGDSAVYLCASSLSAAYYNEQFFGPGTRLTVL.

V gene TRBV7-2 combines with J gene TRBJ2-1; 12 nucleotides align to TRBD2. This CDR3 is built from 16 residues. Per germline, CDR1 SGHTA and CDR2 FQGNSA. Trimming cost V 5 bases and J 6 bases; bases outside gene matches: 8. Written as DNA, the CDR3 is TGTGCCAGCAGCCCCAGCCGACTAGCGGGAGTCAATGAGCAGTTCTTC. This sequence encodes CASSPSRLAGVNEQFF.

This clone occurred once. The V gene is TRBV29-1, the J gene TRBJ2-1, with 7 bases fitting TRBD2. The ends lost 4 bases at V and 5 bases at J; junction bases unmatched: 8. Per the germline V gene, CDR1 is SQVTM and CDR2 is ANQGSEA. CDR3 length: 14 amino acids. The CDR3 protein is CSVAWREWNNEQFF. The CDR3, as DNA: TGCAGCGTTGCTTGGCGGGAGTGGAACAATGAGCAGTTCTTC.

V and J are TRBV3-1 (or the pseudogene TRBV3-2) and TRBJ2-7; unclear D gene. Trimming pared 1 base from V and 3 bases from J, leaving 7 bases between. The germline V gene encodes CDR1 LGHDT and CDR2 YNNKEL (reference sequence). The CDR3 consists of 13 residues. In DNA form, the CDR3 reads TGTGCCAGCAGCCAAGTGGCCAGCTACGAGCAGTACTTC. As protein: CASSQVASYEQYF.

To note about this clone: Being one base from a much bigger clone, this may be a read error. Distinct nucleotide sequences in the sample also encode this CDR3. The chain combines TRBV7-9 with TRBJ1-1; 9 positions agree with TRBD1. Germline V lookup: CDR1 SEHNR, CDR2 FQNEAQ (reference sequence). The CDR3 loop spans 14 amino acids. V dropped 6 bases and J dropped 4; count of bases not matched to a gene: 6. The CDR3: CASSGQGTSTEAFF. The CDR3 DNA reads TGTGCCAGCAGTGGACAGGGGACGAGCACTGAAGCTTTCTTT.

The V and J genes are TRBV11-2 and TRBJ2-1; tentative D call: TRBD2 (6 bases). Looked up from germline, CDR1 is SGHAT and CDR2 is FQNNGV. Trimming pared 0 bases from V and 6 bases from J, leaving 18 bases between. This CDR3 is 17 amino acids long. CDR3 DNA: TGTGCCAGCAGCTTAGATCATTTAGCGGCCAACACCAATGAGCAGTTCTTC. Translating gives CASSLDHLAANTNEQFF.

The V gene is TRBV3-1 (or the pseudogene TRBV3-2), the J gene TRBJ2-7; 7 positions agree with TRBD2. This CDR3 contains 15 residues. The V and J ends lost 3 bases and 1 base, in that order; junction bases with no gene match: 6. Germline lookup yields CDR1 LGHDT and CDR2 YNNKEL (reference sequence). CDR3 bases: TGTGCCAGCAGCCACCCAAGCGGGACTTCCTACGAGCAGTACTTC. This sequence encodes CASSHPSGTSYEQYF.

The chain couples TRBV29-1 to TRBJ1-3; no reliable D call. The CDR3 has 16 amino acids. Deletions cut 3 bases from V and 0 bases from J, with 15 bases between. The germline CDR1 and CDR2 sequences are SQVTM and ANQGSEA. CDR3 sequence reads: CSVDLAGTSSGNTIYF. DNA of the CDR3: TGCAGCGTTGACCTTGCAGGAACCAGCTCTGGAAACACCATATATTTT. The complete variable domain, with remaining parts taken from reference TRBV29-1 and TRBJ1-3, reads SAVISQKPSRDICQRGTSLTIQCQVDSQVTMMFWYRQQPGQSLTLIATANQGSEATYESGFVIDKFPISRPNLTFSTLTVSNMSPEDSSIYLCSVDLAGTSSGNTIYFGEGSWLTVV.

The rearrangement uses TRBV10-3 and TRBJ2-4; TRBD1 matches 10 bases. V lost 11 bases, J lost 8 bases, and 3 bases stayed unmatched. The CDR3 covers 11 residues. CDR1 is ENHRY, CDR2 SYGVKD, per germline. CDR3 protein: CASGQGDIQYF. CDR3 sequence (DNA): TGTGCCTCCGGACAGGGGGACATTCAGTACTTC.

V usage is TRBV29-1 and J usage is TRBJ2-1, with TRBD2 identical over 7 bases. Trimming cost V 8 bases and J 9 bases; bases outside gene matches: 16. The germline CDR1 and CDR2 sequences are SQVTM and ANQGSEA. The CDR3 is 14 amino acids. The CDR3 is CSHRAGSSAGEQFF. CDR3 nucleotides: TGCAGCCATAGAGCGGGATCCTCCGCGGGTGAGCAGTTCTTC.

This clone has a handful of counts. The rearrangement links TRBV19 to TRBJ1-1, with D maybe TRBD1 (6 bases). Trimming removed 4 bases at V and 9 bases at J, with 24 bases between. The CDR3 is 16 amino acids. Per germline, CDR1 LNHDA and CDR2 SQIVND (reference sequence). The CDR3 loop is CASSTDRLGGLMKAFF. DNA of the CDR3: TGTGCCAGTAGTACAGACCGGCTAGGGGGATTGATGAAAGCTTTCTTT.

The gene calls are TRBV27 and TRBJ1-1, with D perhaps matching TRBD1 (5 bases). The ends were cut back, 6 bases at V and 8 bases at J, with 10 bases in the middle. The germline V gene has CDR1 MNHEY and CDR2 SMNVEV (reference sequence). The CDR3 sequence is 11 residues long. The CDR3 nucleotides read TGTGCCAGCAGCTACGGGGGGGAAGCTTTCTTT. It encodes CASSYGGEAFF.

The CDR3 spells CASSDWDSNNEQFF. The CDR3 nucleotides read TGCGCCAGCAGTGATTGGGACAGCAACAATGAGCAGTTCTTC. The chain employs TRBV10-1 and TRBJ2-1; 7 bases fit TRBD1. With V trimmed by 3 bases and J by 5 bases, 4 bases remained unmatched. The CDR3 loop spans 14 amino acids. Per germline, CDR1 WNHNN and CDR2 SYGVQD (reference sequence).

This sequence joins TRBV11-3 and TRBJ2-7; a possible D gene is TRBD1 (5 bases). This CDR3 comprises 12 residues. From germline, CDR1 is SGHNT and CDR2 YENEEA. V lost 2 bases to trimming and J lost 3 bases, with 5 bases between them. The CDR3 region is CASSLTGYEQYF. In DNA, the CDR3 is TGTGCCAGCAGCTTAACAGGCTACGAGCAGTACTTC.

The rearrangement uses TRBV14 and TRBJ1-2; 9 nucleotides match TRBD1. The CDR3 has 14 residues. Germline values: CDR1 SGHDN, CDR2 FVKESK. With 2 bases clipped from V and 4 bases from J, the junction kept 2 bases outside the gene matches. CDR3 coding DNA: TGTGCCAGCAGCCAATCGACAGGGGGCTATGGCTACACCTTC. It is translated as CASSQSTGGYGYTF. The full variable domain, completed using reference TRBV14 and TRBJ1-2, is EAGVTQFPSHSVIEKGQTVTLRCDPISGHDNLYWYRRVMGKEIKFLLHFVKESKQDESGMPNNRFLAERTGGTYSTLKVQPAELEDSGVYFCASSQSTGGYGYTFGSGTRLTVV.

The chain employs TRBV5-1 and TRBJ1-5; tentatively, D is TRBD1 (5 bases). V lost 1 base and J 7 bases, leaving 15 bases between the germline ends. Germline assignment: CDR1 SGHRS and CDR2 YFSETQ. The CDR3 consists of 15 residues. Here the CDR3 reads CASSLLAGTGQPQHF. CDR3 sequence (DNA): TGCGCCAGCAGCTTGTTGGCAGGGACTGGCCAGCCCCAGCATTTT. The variable domain in full, with the rest retrieved from reference TRBV5-1 and TRBJ1-5, is KAGVTQTPRYLIKTRGQQVTLSCSPISGHRSVSWYQQTPGQGLQFLFEYFSETQRNKGNFPGRFSGRQFSNSRSEMNVSTLELGDSALYLCASSLLAGTGQPQHFGDGTRLSIL.

The CDR3 region has the DNA TGTGCCAGCAGCGTATTAGCGGGAGGGACCTACGAGCAGTACTTC. Encoded protein: CASSVLAGGTYEQYF. The chain joins TRBV9 to TRBJ2-7; TRBD2 agrees at 11 bases. The CDR3 sequence is 15 residues long. Germline trimming cut 1 base from V and 2 bases from J; bases unmatched to any gene: 2. In germline, CDR1 is SGDLS, CDR2 YYNGEE.

The V gene is TRBV7-2, the J gene TRBJ1-5; tentatively, D is TRBD1 (5 bases). CDR3 length equals 12 residues. The germline V and J ends were trimmed by 8 bases and 7 bases, with 12 bases remaining between them. Germline-derived CDR1 and CDR2 are SGHTA and FQGNSA. The CDR3 region is CASGAQQQPQHF. The DNA of the CDR3 is TGTGCCAGCGGGGCACAGCAGCAGCCCCAGCATTTT.

The chain joins TRBV12-5 to TRBJ2-1; TRBD2 matches at 10 bases. The V segment lost 7 bases and the J segment 10 bases; nucleotides outside the gene matches: 10. Germline CDR1 reads LGHNT; CDR2 reads FRNRAP. CDR3 size: 14 residues. The CDR3 protein is CASAALAGAGEQFF. The CDR3, as DNA: TGTGCTAGTGCGGCCCTAGCGGGAGCAGGGGAGCAGTTCTTC.

V usage is TRBV5-1 and J usage is TRBJ2-1, with 16 positions matching TRBD2. Germline V lookup: CDR1 SGHRS, CDR2 YFSETQ. The CDR3 is made up of 18 amino acids. Germline trimming cut 2 bases from V and 7 bases from J; bases unmatched to any gene: 9. The DNA for the CDR3 is TGCGCCAGCAGCTTCGGGACTAGCGGGAGGGCCGGATGGAATGAGCAGTTCTTC. This gives the protein CASSFGTSGRAGWNEQFF.

V gene TRBV7-2 combines with J gene TRBJ2-1; TRBD2 agrees at 11 bases. Germline CDR1 SGHTA, CDR2 FQGNSA. Trimming at V came to 1 base and at J to 4 bases, leaving 6 bases not matched to a gene. The CDR3 runs to 17 residues. CDR3 amino acids: CASSLGYSGRGYNEQFF. The CDR3 DNA reads as TGTGCCAGCAGCTTAGGGTATAGCGGGAGGGGTTACAATGAGCAGTTCTTC.

This chain uses TRBV6-5 with TRBJ1-2; the D is unclear. Germline assignment: CDR1 MNHEY and CDR2 SVGAGI. The germline V and J ends were trimmed by 7 bases and 7 bases, with 19 bases remaining between them. The CDR3 has 14 residues. CDR3 coding DNA: TGTGCCAGCACAATCGGTCCGGGGTCTCGTGGCTACACCTTC. Translating it yields CASTIGPGSRGYTF.

Only one count was recorded for this clone. The chain links TRBV6-5 to TRBJ1-2; the D is unclear. Trimming stripped 7 bases from V and 4 bases from J, with 19 bases between. The CDR3 runs to 15 residues. Germline lookup yields CDR1 MNHEY and CDR2 SVGAGI. CDR3 amino acids: CASISRLNQPYGYTF. The CDR3 coding sequence is TGTGCCAGCATCTCGAGACTTAATCAACCCTATGGCTACACCTTC.

This chain links TRBV6-5 with TRBJ1-6, with D perhaps TRBD1 (6 bases). V lost 7 bases to trimming and J lost 6 bases, with 16 bases between them. Germline lookup yields CDR1 MNHEY and CDR2 SVGAGI. The CDR3 is 15 amino acids. CDR3 residues: CASMLQDRSNSPLHF. The CDR3 DNA reads TGTGCCAGCATGTTGCAAGACAGGTCTAATTCACCCCTCCACTTT.

The chain carries TRBV10-3 and TRBJ2-2; possibly TRBD1 for D (5 bases). Deletions cut 5 bases from V and 2 bases from J, with 9 bases between. The CDR3 length is 14 residues. Per germline, CDR1 ENHRY and CDR2 SYGVKD. The CDR3 bases are TGTGCCATCAGTTTGACAGCCAACACCGGGGAGCTGTTTTTT. Its translation: CAISLTANTGELFF.